The rows below give T cell receptor beta chains drawn from one sample of a study of T cells in localized non-small cell lung cancer. Only in-frame clones appear in the TCRdb table, and some are missing; sequencing was by immunoSEQ multiplex PCR. The sample yields 58,000 or so clones, roughly 90% seen once. Sequenced here: peripheral blood, sampled before any cancer treatment. The source of these receptors is a woman aged 40-69 years with stage I lung adenocarcinoma. Both conserved end residues are part of each CDR3. Clone size is stated in some rows and not others, as once, few, many or a class when expanded.

>TRBV23-1|TRBJ1-2|.|13
CASRPRGRCGYTF
>TRBV5-1|TRBJ2-1|.|14
CASSVTGGESEQFF
>TRBV18|TRBJ2-1|.|16
CASSPIQILAPIEQFF
>TRBV19|TRBJ1-3|.|14
CASQESFSGNTIYF
>TRBV28|TRBJ2-1|once|15
CASSLWASGSNEQFF
>TRBV10-1|TRBJ2-1|once|14
CASSGQESYNEQFF
>TRBV7-8|TRBJ2-7|.|15
CASSLRGRAGYEQYF
>TRBV19|TRBJ2-5|.|14
CASRPTPGGKTQYF
>TRBV30|TRBJ2-7|.|16
CAWSPLGAQSSYEQYF
>TRBV18|TRBJ1-1|.|14
CASSPSGTQTEAFF
>TRBV2|TRBJ2-1|.|14
CASSDQGGLDEQFF
>TRBV12-5|TRBJ2-1|.|14
CASGLADLVNEQFF
>TRBV5-1|TRBJ2-5|.|14
CASSIGQGRETQYF
>TRBV23-1|TRBJ2-1|.|17
CASSPRRRRRAYNEQFF
>TRBV27|TRBJ1-2|.|14
CASRGGTPADGYTF
>TRBV12-2|TRBJ2-2|.|16
CASRLRGQGNTGELFF
>TRBV19|TRBJ2-1|.|18
CASSIFLGGMSSYNEQFF
>TRBV4-3|TRBJ1-1|.|21
CASSQEGGGTLGRPGNTEAFF
>TRBV5-1|TRBJ2-2|.|15
CASSPDRGPTGELFF
>TRBV10-1|TRBJ1-1|.|13
CASSESFLAEAFF
>TRBV10-3|TRBJ2-7|.|15
CAISERVGSRYEQYF
>TRBV19|TRBJ1-4|once|13
CASSRQGNEKLFF
>TRBV5-6|TRBJ2-7|.|14
CASSLDLGRGRQYF
>TRBV12-5|TRBJ1-1|.|13
CASGLFLNTEAFF
>TRBV6-5|TRBJ2-6|.|16
CASSYGGYSGANVLTF
>TRBV11-2|TRBJ2-5|.|13
CASGRREEETQYF
>TRBV28|TRBJ1-5|.|13
CASSLTGLEPQHF
>TRBV19|TRBJ1-2|.|14
CASSIAGTRDGYTF
>TRBV27|TRBJ1-4|.|15
CASSSSSGVNEKLFF
>TRBV5-8|TRBJ1-1|.|13
CASSNTRNTEAFF
>TRBV30|TRBJ2-1|.|14
CAWSSLGLYNEQFF
>TRBV29-1|TRBJ1-3|.|13
CSVEQSSGNTIYF
>TRBV29-1|TRBJ2-7|.|14
CSVARLVGVGEQYF
>TRBV5-1|TRBJ2-6|once|16
CASSLAGGVRANVLTF
>TRBV29-1|TRBJ1-2|.|11
CSGGQGFGYTF
>TRBV5-6|TRBJ1-6|once|15
CASSLDDRGNSPLHF
>TRBV28|TRBJ1-4|.|12
CASSLETEKLFF
>TRBV18|TRBJ1-5|once|16
CASSPQGFKVDQPQHF
>TRBV15|TRBJ1-2|.|15
CATSRDSAGNYGYTF
>TRBV7-9|TRBJ2-7|few|15
CASSFRDRGTYEQYF
>TRBV5-1|TRBJ1-1|.|13
CASSEDSLNEAFF
>TRBV5-6|.|.|16
CASSSRGAQSSYEQYF
>TRBV10-3|TRBJ2-7|once|17
CAISEAVGPLVRHEQYF
>TRBV2|TRBJ2-5|once|15
CASGLSQADGETQYF
>TRBV7-6|TRBJ1-1|.|15
CASSPHRAGGTEAFF
>TRBV28|TRBJ1-1|once|15
CASSLAGGMDTEAFF